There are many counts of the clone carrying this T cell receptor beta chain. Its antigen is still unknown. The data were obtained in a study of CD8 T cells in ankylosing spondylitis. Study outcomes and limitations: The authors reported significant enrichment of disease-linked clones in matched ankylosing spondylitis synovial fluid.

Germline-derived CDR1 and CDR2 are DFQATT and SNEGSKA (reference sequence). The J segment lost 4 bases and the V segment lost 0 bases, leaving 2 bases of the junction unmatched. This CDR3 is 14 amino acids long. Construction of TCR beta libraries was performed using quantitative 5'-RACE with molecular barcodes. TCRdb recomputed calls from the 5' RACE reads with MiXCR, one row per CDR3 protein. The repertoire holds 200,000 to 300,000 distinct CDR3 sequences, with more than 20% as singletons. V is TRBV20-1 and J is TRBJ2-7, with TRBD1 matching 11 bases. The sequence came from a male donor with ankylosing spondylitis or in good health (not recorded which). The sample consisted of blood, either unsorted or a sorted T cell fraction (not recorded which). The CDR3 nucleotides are TGCAGTGCTAGAGAGGGGACAGGGGGGTACGAGCAGTACTTC. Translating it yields CSAREGTGGYEQYF.